These T cell receptor beta chains were read from a single sample in a study of regulatory dendritic cells for organ transplantation. Assay: immunoSEQ multiplex PCR; the TCRdb copy retains only in-frame clones and omits some. The sample has some 19,000 clones; about 80% are singletons. The material sequenced was memory CD4+ T cells from blood. The receptors come from a human donor in good health. The CDR3 runs from the conserved cysteine through the conserved F or W. A D gene is named only where the DNA matches it firmly. Not all rows give a size; the values are once, few, many and, for expanded clones, a class.

>TRBJ2-7|-|-|TRBV6-1
CASSDRGREQYF
TGTGCCAGCAGTGATAGAGGGCGCGAGCAGTACTTC
>TRBJ2-2|TRBD2|few|TRBV5-4
CASSRGDRGTGELFF
TGTGCCAGCAGTCGGGGGGATCGAGGCACCGGGGAGCTGTTTTTT
>TRBJ2-7|TRBD2|-|TRBV2
CASSEEGTSGGLDEQYF
TGTGCCAGCAGTGAAGAGGGGACTAGCGGGGGGCTTGACGAGCAGTACTTC
>TRBJ2-7|-|-|TRBV5-6
CASSLDRAPYEQYF
TGTGCCAGCAGCTTGGACAGGGCCCCCTACGAGCAGTACTTC
>TRBJ2-5|TRBD1|-|TRBV7-9
CASSIPTGMQETQYF
TGTGCCAGCAGCATTCCGACAGGGATGCAAGAGACCCAGTACTTC
>TRBJ1-2|TRBD1|-|TRBV5-1
CASSSGQGYYGYTF
TGCGCCAGCAGCTCAGGACAGGGGTACTATGGCTACACCTTC
>TRBJ2-1|-|-|TRBV9
CASSVSPAKTGEQFF
TGTGCCAGCAGCGTCAGTCCGGCGAAGACGGGAGAGCAGTTCTTC
>TRBJ2-3|TRBD1|-|TRBV18
CASSSGTGDTQYF
TGTGCCAGCTCATCCGGGACAGGGGATACGCAGTATTTT
>TRBJ1-2|-|-|TRBV6-5
CASNSQATNYGYTF
TGTGCCAGCAACAGTCAGGCGACTAACTATGGCTACACCTTC
>TRBJ2-5|-|-|TRBV27
CASSPRQVQETQYF
TGTGCCAGCAGTCCTAGACAGGTCCAAGAGACCCAGTACTTC
>TRBJ1-2|TRBD1|-|TRBV2
CASTNRQGYGYTF
TGTGCCAGCACCAACCGACAGGGGTATGGCTACACCTTC
>TRBJ2-1|TRBD1|once|TRBV15
CATSRGQGYNEQFF
TGTGCCACCAGCAGAGGACAGGGGTACAATGAGCAGTTCTTC
>TRBJ2-5|TRBD2|once|TRBV7-9
CASSLGWGGQETQYF
TGTGCCAGCAGCTTAGGATGGGGGGGCCAAGAGACCCAGTACTTC
>TRBJ2-3|TRBD1|-|TRBV5-1
CASSSNRGQGADTQYF
TGCGCCAGCAGCTCAAACAGGGGGCAGGGGGCAGATACGCAGTATTTT
>TRBJ2-7|TRBD2|-|TRBV5-1
CASSDPSGGAYEQYF
TGCGCCAGCAGCGACCCTAGCGGGGGGGCCTACGAGCAGTACTTC
>TRBJ2-6|-|-|TRBV2
CASRREAPNSGANVLTF
TGTGCCAGCAGGAGGGAGGCCCCAAACTCTGGGGCCAACGTCCTGACTTTC
>TRBJ2-7|-|once|TRBV7-8
CASSLTAVGEQYF
TGTGCCAGCAGCTTGACCGCGGTAGGCGAGCAGTACTTC
>TRBJ2-3|TRBD1|-|TRBV4-3
CASSQDPAQGVTDTQYF
TGCGCCAGCAGCCAAGACCCCGCTCAGGGGGTCACAGATACGCAGTATTTT
>TRBJ1-2|-|once|TRBV4-1
CASSPPSGSNYGYTF
TGCGCCAGCAGCCCTCCCTCCGGGTCTAACTATGGCTACACCTTC
>TRBJ1-5|TRBD1|-|TRBV19
CASSRDRAGGQPQHF
TGTGCCAGTAGCCGGGACAGGGCCGGAGGTCAGCCCCAGCATTTT
>TRBJ2-7|-|-|TRBV4-1
CASSLFSGGRGSEQYF
TGCGCCAGCAGCCTGTTCTCGGGAGGCAGGGGAAGTGAGCAGTACTTC
>TRBJ2-7|TRBD1|-|TRBV4-2
CASSRRLGTGKNEQYF
TGTGCCAGCAGCCGACGGCTGGGGACAGGGAAAAACGAGCAGTACTTC
>TRBJ2-3|-|-|TRBV9
CASSVAGDRDTQYF
TGTGCCAGCAGCGTAGCAGGCGATCGGGATACGCAGTATTTT
>TRBJ2-3|-|-|TRBV5-4
CASSLIPSADTQYF
TGTGCCAGCAGCTTGATACCTAGCGCAGATACGCAGTATTTT
>TRBJ2-6|-|-|TRBV2
CASSVEASGANVLTF
TGTGCCAGCAGTGTTGAAGCGTCTGGGGCCAACGTCCTGACTTTC
>TRBJ2-5|-|-|TRBV5-1
CASSQVIPGSQETQYF
TGCGCCAGCAGCCAAGTAATACCGGGATCCCAAGAGACCCAGTACTTC
>TRBJ1-4|-|-|TRBV9
CASSASPATNEKLFF
TGTGCCAGCAGCGCAAGCCCCGCAACTAATGAAAAACTGTTTTTT
>TRBJ2-5|-|-|TRBV7-9
CASARVGETQYF
TGTGCCAGCGCGAGGGTTGGGGAGACCCAGTACTTC
>TRBJ2-2|-|few|TRBV7-8
CASSPRVYTGELFF
TGTGCCAGCAGCCCCAGGGTGTACACCGGGGAGCTGTTTTTT
>TRBJ1-1|-|-|TRBV5-4
CASSLVGTNTEAFF
TGTGCCAGCAGCTTGGTTGGCACAAACACTGAAGCTTTCTTT
>TRBJ1-1|-|-|TRBV5-1
CASSLVSGNTEAFF
TGCGCCAGCAGCTTGGTCTCAGGTAACACTGAAGCTTTCTTT
>TRBJ1-5|TRBD1|-|TRBV19
CASSTGGKGNQPQHF
TGTGCCAGTAGTACAGGGGGAAAAGGCAATCAGCCCCAGCATTTT
>TRBJ2-7|-|-|TRBV18
CASSPEARSSYEQYF
TGTGCCAGCTCACCAGAGGCCCGTAGCTCCTACGAGCAGTACTTC
>TRBJ2-5|TRBD1|-|TRBV6-5
CASSGAGQGIATQYF
TGTGCCAGCAGTGGGGCGGGACAGGGAATCGCGACCCAGTACTTC
>TRBJ2-5|-|once|TRBV7-6
CASSLAGGGEETQYF
TGTGCCAGCAGCTTAGCAGGAGGGGGGGAAGAGACCCAGTACTTC
>TRBJ1-3|-|-|TRBV18
CASSPGQSNSGNTIYF
TGTGCCAGCTCACCAGGACAGAGTAACTCTGGAAACACCATATATTTT
>TRBJ2-5|TRBD1|-|TRBV9
CASSFGQGARGETQYF
TGTGCCAGCAGTTTTGGACAGGGGGCGCGGGGAGAGACCCAGTACTTC
>TRBJ2-1|TRBD2|-|TRBV7-2
CASRTSAGDYNEQFF
TGTGCCAGCAGAACCTCGGCGGGGGATTACAATGAGCAGTTCTTC
>TRBJ1-4|-|-|TRBV6-6
CASSPGRPDEKLFF
TGTGCCAGCAGTCCCGGGAGACCGGATGAAAAACTGTTTTTT
>TRBJ2-7|-|few|TRBV19
CASSSQETYEQYF
TGTGCCAGTAGTAGCCAGGAAACCTACGAGCAGTACTTC
>TRBJ1-2|-|few|TRBV19
CASSIETTNYGYTF
TGTGCCAGTAGTATAGAGACTACTAACTATGGCTACACCTTC
>TRBJ1-1|TRBD1|few|TRBV4-3
CASSRPEGQNEAFF
TGCGCCAGCAGCCGACCAGAGGGACAGAATGAAGCTTTCTTT
>TRBJ1-5|-|-|TRBV7-6
CASSLAPWNGEQPQHF
TGTGCCAGCAGCTTAGCTCCGTGGAACGGGGAGCAGCCCCAGCATTTT
>TRBJ1-1|TRBD1|-|TRBV5-6
CASSGTGKITEAFF
TGTGCCAGCAGCGGGACAGGGAAGATCACTGAAGCTTTCTTT
>TRBJ2-7|-|medium-sized|TRBV2
CASRDRPITHEQYF
TGTGCCAGCCGTGACAGGCCCATAACCCACGAGCAGTACTTC
>TRBJ1-5|-|-|TRBV5-1
CASSLGGEGQPQHF
TGCGCCAGCAGCTTGGGGGGGGAAGGTCAGCCCCAGCATTTT